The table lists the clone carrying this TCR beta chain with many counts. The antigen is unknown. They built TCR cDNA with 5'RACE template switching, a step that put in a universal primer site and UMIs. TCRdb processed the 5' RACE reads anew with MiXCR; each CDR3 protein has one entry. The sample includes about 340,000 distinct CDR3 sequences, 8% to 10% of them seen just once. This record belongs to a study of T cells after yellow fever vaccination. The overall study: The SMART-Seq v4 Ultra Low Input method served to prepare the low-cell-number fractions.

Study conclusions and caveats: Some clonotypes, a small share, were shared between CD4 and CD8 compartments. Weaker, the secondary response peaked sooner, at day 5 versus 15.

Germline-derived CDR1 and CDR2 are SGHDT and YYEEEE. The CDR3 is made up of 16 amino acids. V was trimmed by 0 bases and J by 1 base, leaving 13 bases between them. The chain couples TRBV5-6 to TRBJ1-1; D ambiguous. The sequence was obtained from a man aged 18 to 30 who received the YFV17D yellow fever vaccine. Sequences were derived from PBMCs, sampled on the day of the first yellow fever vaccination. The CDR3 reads CASSLGPRRANTEAFF. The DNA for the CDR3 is TGTGCCAGCAGCTTGGGGCCCCGGAGAGCGAACACTGAAGCTTTCTTT.